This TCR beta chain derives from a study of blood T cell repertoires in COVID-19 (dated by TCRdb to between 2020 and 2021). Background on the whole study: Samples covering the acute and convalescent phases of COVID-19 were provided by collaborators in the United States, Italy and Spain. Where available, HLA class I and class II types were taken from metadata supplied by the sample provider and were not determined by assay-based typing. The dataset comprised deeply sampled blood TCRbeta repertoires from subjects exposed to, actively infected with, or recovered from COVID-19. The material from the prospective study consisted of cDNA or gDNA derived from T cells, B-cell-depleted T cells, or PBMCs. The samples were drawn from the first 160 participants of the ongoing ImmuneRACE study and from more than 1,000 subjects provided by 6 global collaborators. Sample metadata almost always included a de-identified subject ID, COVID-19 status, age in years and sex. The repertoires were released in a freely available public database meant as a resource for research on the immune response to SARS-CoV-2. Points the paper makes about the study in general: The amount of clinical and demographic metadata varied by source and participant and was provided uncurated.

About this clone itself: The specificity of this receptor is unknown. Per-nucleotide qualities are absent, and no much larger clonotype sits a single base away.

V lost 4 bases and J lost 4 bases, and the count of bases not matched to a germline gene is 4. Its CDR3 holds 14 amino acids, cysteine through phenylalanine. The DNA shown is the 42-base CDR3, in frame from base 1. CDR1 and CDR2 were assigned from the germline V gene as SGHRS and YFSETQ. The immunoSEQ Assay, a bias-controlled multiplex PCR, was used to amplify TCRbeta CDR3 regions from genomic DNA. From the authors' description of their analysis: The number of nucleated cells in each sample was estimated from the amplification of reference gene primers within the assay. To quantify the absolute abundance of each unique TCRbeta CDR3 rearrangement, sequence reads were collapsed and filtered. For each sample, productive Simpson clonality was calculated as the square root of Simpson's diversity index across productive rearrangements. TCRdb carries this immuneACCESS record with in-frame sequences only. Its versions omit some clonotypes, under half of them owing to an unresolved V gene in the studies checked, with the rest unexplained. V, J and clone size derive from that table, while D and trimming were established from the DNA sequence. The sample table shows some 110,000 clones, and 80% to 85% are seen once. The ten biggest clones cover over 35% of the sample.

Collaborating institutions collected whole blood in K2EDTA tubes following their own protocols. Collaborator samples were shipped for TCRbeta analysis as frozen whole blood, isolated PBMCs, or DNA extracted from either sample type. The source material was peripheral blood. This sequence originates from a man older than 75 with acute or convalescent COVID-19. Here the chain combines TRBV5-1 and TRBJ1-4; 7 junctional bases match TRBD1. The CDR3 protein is CASSRDSNNEKLFF. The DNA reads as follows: TGCGCCAGCAGCCGGGACAGTAATAATGAAAAACTGTTTTTT. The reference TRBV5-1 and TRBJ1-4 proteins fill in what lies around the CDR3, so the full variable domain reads KAGVTQTPRYLIKTRGQQVTLSCSPISGHRSVSWYQQTPGQGLQFLFEYFSETQRNKGNFPGRFSGRQFSNSRSEMNVSTLELGDSALYLCASSRDSNNEKLFFGSGTQLSVL.